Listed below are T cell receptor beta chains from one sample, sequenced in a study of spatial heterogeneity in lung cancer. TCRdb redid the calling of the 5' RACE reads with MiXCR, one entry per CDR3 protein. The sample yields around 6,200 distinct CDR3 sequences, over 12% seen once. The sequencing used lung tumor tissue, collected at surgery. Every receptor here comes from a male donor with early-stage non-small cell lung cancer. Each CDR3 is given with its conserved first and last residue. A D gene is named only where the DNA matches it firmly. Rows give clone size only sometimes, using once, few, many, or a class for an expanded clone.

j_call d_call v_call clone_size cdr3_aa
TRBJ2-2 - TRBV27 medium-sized CASSSRSLTGELFF
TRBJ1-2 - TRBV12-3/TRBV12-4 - CASSLSGADGYTF
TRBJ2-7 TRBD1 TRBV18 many CASSPPGTGGVEQYF
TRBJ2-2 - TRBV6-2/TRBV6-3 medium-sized CASMTSTNTGELFF
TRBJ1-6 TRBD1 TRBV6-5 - CASSDTTGVDSPLHF
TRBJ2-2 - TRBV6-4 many CASSEDSTGELFF
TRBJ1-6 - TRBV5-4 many CASSLWQGNSPLHF
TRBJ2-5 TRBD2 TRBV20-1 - CSARPGGYQETQYF
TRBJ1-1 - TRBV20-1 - CSASPIQAPNTEAFF
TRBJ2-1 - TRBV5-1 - CASSLVQDAYNEQFF
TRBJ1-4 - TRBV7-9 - CASSLGGSLNEKLFF
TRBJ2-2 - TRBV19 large CASKHRNDGELFF
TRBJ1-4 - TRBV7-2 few CASSLESNRQLFF
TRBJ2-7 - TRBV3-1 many CASSQVGGYEQYF
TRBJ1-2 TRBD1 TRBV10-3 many CAISEPNRGGYGYTF
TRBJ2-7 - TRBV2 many CASSSVYEQYF
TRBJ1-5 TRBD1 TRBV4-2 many CASSYTTGDFSNQPQHF
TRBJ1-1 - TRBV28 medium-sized CASSNSPGEGEAFF
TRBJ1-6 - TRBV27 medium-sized CASSLRGPLHF
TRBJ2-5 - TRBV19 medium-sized CATEQQETQYF
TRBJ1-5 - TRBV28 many CASSEGAQPQHF
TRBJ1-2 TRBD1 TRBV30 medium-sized CAWSLEQGKGGYTF
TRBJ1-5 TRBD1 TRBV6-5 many CASSSQGTQHF
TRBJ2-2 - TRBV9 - CASSAGATTGELFF
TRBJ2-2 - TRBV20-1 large CSASRGSGGELFF
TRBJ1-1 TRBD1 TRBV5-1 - CASSLVGGKGTEAFF
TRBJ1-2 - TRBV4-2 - CASSQVQVPSANYGYTF
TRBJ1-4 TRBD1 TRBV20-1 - CSAESGGIGEKLFF
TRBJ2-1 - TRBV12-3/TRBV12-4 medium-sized CASSLLEPSNEQFF
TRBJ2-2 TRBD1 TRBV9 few CASSVGTGGTGELFF
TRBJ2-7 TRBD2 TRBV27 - CASSPLGLVEAYEQYF
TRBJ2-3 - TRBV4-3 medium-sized CASSQRRFSKDTQYF
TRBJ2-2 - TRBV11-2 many CASSSYSTSYGGELFF
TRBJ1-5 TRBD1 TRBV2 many CASRGQGHQPQHF
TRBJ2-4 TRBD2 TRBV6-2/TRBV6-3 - CASSKVSGRAKNIQYF
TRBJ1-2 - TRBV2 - CASSAGNYGYTF
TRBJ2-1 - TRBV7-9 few CASSSGTTTYYNEQFF
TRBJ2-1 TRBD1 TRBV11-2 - CASSRDRGSYNEQFF
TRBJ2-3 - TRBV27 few CASSLRGDMVQYF
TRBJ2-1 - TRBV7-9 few CASSYLGRDNEQFF
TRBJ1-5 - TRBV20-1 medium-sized CSARDGTQPQHF
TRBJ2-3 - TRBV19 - CASTSGAVGTDTQYF
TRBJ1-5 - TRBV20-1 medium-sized CSAYGGDNQPQHF
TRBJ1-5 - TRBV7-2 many CASSPYGQPQHF
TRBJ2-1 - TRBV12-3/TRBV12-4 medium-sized CASSFVRLNSYNEQFF
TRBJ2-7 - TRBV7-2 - CASSLFMLGEQYF
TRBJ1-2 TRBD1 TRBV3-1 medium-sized CASSHLDRGHYGYTF
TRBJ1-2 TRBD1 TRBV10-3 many CAISPQGPSYGYTF
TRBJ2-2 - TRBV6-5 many CASSDRTAYTGELFF
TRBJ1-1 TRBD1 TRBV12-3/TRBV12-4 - CASSLIPDRLEAFF
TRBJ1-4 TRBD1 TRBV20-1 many CSAKDRGLTNEKLFF
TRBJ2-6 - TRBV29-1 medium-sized CSVFTAQDGANVLTF
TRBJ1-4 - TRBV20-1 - CSASKGSTTNEKLFF
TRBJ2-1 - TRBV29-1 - CSVGEARPEQFF
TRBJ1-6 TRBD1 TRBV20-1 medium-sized CSASDRENSPLHF
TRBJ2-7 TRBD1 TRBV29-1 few CSVATGDEQYF
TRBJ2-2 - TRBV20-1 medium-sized CSARDPISGAGELFF
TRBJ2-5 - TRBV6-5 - CATSSEGETQYF
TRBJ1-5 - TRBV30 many CAWSDYSNQPQHF
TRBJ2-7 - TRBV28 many CASSQRTAEQYF